This T cell receptor beta chain originates from a study of shared clonotypes between healthy human individuals. The study, taken as a whole, reports: Rarefaction showed sorted-subset sequencing was incomplete despite large depth. Generation probabilities of non-shared clonotypes were lower (relative to those shared by all four donors).

About this clone: No antigen is known for it.

Genomic DNA from each subset was divided evenly over several immunoSEQ plates. Generated by immunoSEQ multiplex PCR, the TCRdb table keeps only in-frame clones and is missing some. The sample includes roughly 650,000 clones, approximately 96% of them seen just once. Germline V gives CDR1 SGHRS, CDR2 YFSETQ. V gave up 0 bases and J gave up 11 bases, with 11 bases separating them. CDR3 length: 12 amino acids. Naive CD8 cells, CD45RO-negative and positively selected for CCR7, excluded terminally differentiated effector memory CD45RA+ cells. The source material was naive CD8+ T cells sorted from blood. This sequence was found in a woman in her twenties or thirties in good health. The V call is TRBV5-1, the J call TRBJ1-1; no reliable D call. This CDR3 reads CASSLAGVWAFF. CDR3 nucleotide sequence: TGCGCCAGCAGCTTGGCTGGGGTCTGGGCTTTCTTT.